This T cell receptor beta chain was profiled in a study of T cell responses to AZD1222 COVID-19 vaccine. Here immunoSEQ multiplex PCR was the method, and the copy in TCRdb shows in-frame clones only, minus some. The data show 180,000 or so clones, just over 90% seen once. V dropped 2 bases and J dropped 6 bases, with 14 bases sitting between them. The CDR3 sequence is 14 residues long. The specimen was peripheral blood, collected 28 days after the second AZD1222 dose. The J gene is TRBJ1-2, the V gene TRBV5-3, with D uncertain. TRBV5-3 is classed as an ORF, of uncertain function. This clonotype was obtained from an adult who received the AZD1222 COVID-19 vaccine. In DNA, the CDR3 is TGTGCCAGAAGCTTCGTTGGAAGATCGCATGGCTACACCTTC. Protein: CARSFVGRSHGYTF.